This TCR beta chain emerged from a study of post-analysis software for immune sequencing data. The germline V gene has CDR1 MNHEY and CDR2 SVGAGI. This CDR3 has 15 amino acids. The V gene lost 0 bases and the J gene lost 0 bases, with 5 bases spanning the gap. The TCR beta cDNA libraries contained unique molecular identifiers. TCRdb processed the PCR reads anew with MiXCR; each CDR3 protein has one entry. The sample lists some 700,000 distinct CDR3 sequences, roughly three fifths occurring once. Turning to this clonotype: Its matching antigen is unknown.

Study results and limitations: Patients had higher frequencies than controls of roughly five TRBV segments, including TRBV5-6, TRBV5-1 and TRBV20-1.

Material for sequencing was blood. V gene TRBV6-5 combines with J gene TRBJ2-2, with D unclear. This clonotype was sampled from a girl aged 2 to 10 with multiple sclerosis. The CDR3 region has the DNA TGTGCCAGCAGTTACTCTGCAGCGAACACCGGGGAGCTGTTTTTT. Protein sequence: CASSYSAANTGELFF.